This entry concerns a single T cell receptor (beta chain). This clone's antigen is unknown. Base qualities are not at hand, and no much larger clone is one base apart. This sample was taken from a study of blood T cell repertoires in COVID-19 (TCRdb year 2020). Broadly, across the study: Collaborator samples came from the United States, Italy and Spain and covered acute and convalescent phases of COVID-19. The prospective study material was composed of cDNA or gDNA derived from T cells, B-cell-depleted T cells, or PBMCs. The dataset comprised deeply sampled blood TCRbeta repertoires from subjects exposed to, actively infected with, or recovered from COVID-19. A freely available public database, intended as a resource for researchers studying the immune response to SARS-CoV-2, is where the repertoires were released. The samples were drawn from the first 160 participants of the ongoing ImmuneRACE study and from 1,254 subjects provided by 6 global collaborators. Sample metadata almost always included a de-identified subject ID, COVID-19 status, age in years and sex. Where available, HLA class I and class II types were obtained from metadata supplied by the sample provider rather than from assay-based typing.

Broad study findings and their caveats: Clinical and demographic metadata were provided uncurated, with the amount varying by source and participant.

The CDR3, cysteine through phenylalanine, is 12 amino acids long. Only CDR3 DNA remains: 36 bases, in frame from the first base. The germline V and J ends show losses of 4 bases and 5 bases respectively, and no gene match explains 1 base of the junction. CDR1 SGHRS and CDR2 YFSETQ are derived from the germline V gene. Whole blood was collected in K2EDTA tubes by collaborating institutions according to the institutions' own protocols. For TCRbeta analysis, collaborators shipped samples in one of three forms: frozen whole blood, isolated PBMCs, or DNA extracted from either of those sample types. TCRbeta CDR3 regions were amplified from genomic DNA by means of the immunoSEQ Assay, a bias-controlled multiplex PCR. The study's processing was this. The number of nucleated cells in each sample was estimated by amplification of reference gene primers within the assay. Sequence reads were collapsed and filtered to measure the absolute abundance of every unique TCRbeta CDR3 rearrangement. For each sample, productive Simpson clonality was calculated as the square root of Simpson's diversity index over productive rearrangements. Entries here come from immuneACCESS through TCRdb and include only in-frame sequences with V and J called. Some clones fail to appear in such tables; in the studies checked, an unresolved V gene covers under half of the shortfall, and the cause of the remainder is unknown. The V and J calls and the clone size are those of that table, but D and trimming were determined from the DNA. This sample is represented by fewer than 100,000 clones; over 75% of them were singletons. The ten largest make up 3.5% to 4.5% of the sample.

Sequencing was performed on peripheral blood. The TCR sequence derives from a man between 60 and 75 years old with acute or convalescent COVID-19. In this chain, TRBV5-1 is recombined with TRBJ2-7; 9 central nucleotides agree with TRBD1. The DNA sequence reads TGCGCCAGCAGCCGACAGGGGGACGAGCAGTACTTC. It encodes CASSRQGDEQYF.